This TCR beta chain was found in a study of T-cell memory formation after mild COVID-19. Study-wide background: Each donor largely had its own TCR clusters. Study outcomes and limitations: Researchers report contracting CD4+ clones mostly in CM and EM, with CD8+ clones in EMRA. Pre-infection memory held some responding clones, suggesting pre-existing cross-reactive T cells responded. SARS-CoV-2 specificity of second-wave clones peaking day 37 was unconfirmed.

This clonotype has a handful of counts. Its antigen remains unidentified. TCRdb recomputed calls from the 5' RACE reads with MiXCR, one row per CDR3 protein. The data contain around 300,000 distinct CDR3 sequences, approximately 18% of them seen just once; the ten biggest clones take up around 23%. CDR3 size: 14 residues. Losses at the gene ends were 7 bases for V and 10 bases for J; bases not matched to a gene: 11. The sequence was obtained from a man aged 18 to 35 who had mild COVID-19 (a few samples of this study predate the infection). Cell type and time point are not known. This chain joins TRBV12-3 or TRBV12-4 and TRBJ2-3; 10 bases are shared with TRBD2. Sequencing input: PBMCs or a T cell subset sorted from them (not recorded which). The CDR3 nucleotides read TGTGCCAGCACCCTGGGAATAGCGGGGGGAGCGCAGTATTTT. Its protein is CASTLGIAGGAQYF.